One and the same sample provided the 8 T cell receptor beta chains below, sequenced in a study of identical twins. TCRdb reprocessed the 5' RACE reads with MiXCR, giving one entry per CDR3 protein. The sample contains 450,000 or so distinct CDR3 sequences, about 18% of which appear only once. Sequenced input: naive T cells sorted from blood. These receptors were taken from a man aged 50-60 years in good health.

This clonotype has only one observation. This chain uses TRBV7-2 with TRBJ1-2; 8 bases agree with TRBD1. Germline-derived CDR1 and CDR2 are SGHTA and FQGNSA. V shed 1 base and J 0 bases; nucleotides not matched to a gene: 4. The length of the CDR3 is 16 residues. CDR3 loop: CASSLGGQGSNYGYTF. The CDR3 DNA reads TGTGCCAGCAGCTTAGGTGGACAGGGATCTAACTATGGCTACACCTTC.

In its sample, this clonotype was seen many times. The V call is TRBV20-1, the J call TRBJ2-1; 9 bases line up with TRBD1. V trimming: 3 bases; J trimming: 3 bases; junction bases outside the gene matches: 9. CDR3 length equals 16 residues. CDR1 DFQATT and CDR2 SNEGSKA come from the germline V gene (reference sequence). CDR3 residues: CSARGQGGLGYNEQFF. DNA of the CDR3: TGCAGTGCTAGGGGACAGGGTGGATTAGGCTACAATGAGCAGTTCTTC.

In its sample, this clonotype was seen many times. This chain uses TRBV9 with TRBJ2-4; 7 bases fit TRBD1. The CDR3 extends over 15 amino acids. V lost 0 bases and J lost 3; bases outside the gene matches: 3. CDR1 is SGDLS and CDR2 is YYNGEE in the germline V gene. As DNA, the CDR3 is TGTGCCAGCAGCGTAGAGGGGGCTGGCAAAAACATTCAGTACTTC. It codes for CASSVEGAGKNIQYF. The full variable domain, in which reference TRBV9 and TRBJ2-4 provide the parts outside the CDR3, is DSGVTQTPKHLITATGQRVTLRCSPRSGDLSVYWYQQSLDQGLQFLIQYYNGEERAKGNILERFSAQQFPDLHSELNLSSLELGDSALYFCASSVEGAGKNIQYFGAGTRLSVL.

The V call is TRBV11-3, the J call TRBJ2-1; 8 bases align to TRBD1. V was pared by 1 base and J by 8 bases, with 7 bases of the junction left unmatched. Per the germline V gene, CDR1 is SGHNT and CDR2 is YENEEA. The CDR3 is 15 amino acids. This CDR3 reads CASSLGAQGAYEQFF. The CDR3 nucleotides read TGTGCCAGCAGCTTAGGAGCTCAGGGGGCGTATGAGCAGTTCTTC.

This sequence joins TRBV18 and TRBJ2-1; D ambiguous. The V and J ends lost 0 bases and 10 bases respectively, with 10 bases between them. Per germline, CDR1 KGHSH and CDR2 LQKENI. This CDR3 is 13 amino acids long. The CDR3 is CASSPPTYTEQFF. CDR3 in DNA: TGTGCCAGCTCACCACCCACCTACACAGAGCAGTTCTTC.

This chain joins TRBV3-1 and TRBJ2-7, with D tentatively TRBD2 (8 bases). V dropped 4 bases and J dropped 6 bases, with 19 bases sitting between them. Germline V lookup: CDR1 LGHDT, CDR2 YNNKEL (reference sequence). The CDR3 extends over 15 amino acids. The CDR3: CASSPGTVSGGEQYF. The CDR3 DNA reads TGTGCCAGCAGCCCCGGGACAGTCAGCGGGGGCGAGCAGTACTTC.

This clonotype came up many times. The chain carries TRBV11-1 and TRBJ2-1, with no clear D. The CDR3 runs 14 residues. The germline gives CDR1 SGHAT, CDR2 FQDESV (reference sequence). The V end was cut by 0 bases, the J end by 4 bases, with 7 bases between. CDR3 sequence: CASSLAQGYNEQFF. In DNA form, the CDR3 reads TGTGCCAGCAGCTTAGCGCAAGGGTACAATGAGCAGTTCTTC.

The V call is TRBV5-6, the J call TRBJ2-7; TRBD2 aligns across 9 bases. CDR3 length equals 15 residues. After removal of 3 bases from V and 3 bases from J, the junction contained 7 bases not matched to a gene. Germline V CDR1 and CDR2: SGHDT, YYEEEE. CDR3 in amino acids: CASSWRGAGGYEQYF. The CDR3 coding sequence is TGTGCCAGCAGCTGGCGGGGAGCGGGGGGCTACGAGCAGTACTTC.